This entry concerns a single TCR beta chain. This sample was included in a study of blood T cell repertoires in COVID-19. Across the whole study: COVID-19 samples, acute and convalescent, were from the United States, Italy and Spain.

This table comes from immunoSEQ multiplex PCR, and its TCRdb copy is limited to in-frame clones, with some not included. The data contain about 360,000 clones, about 88% of them singletons. This receptor was identified in a human donor in a cohort sampled during active COVID-19. Sequencing was carried out using peripheral blood.

The CDR3 reads CASSPSGSWVGDEQYF. The CDR3 DNA sequence: TGTGCCAGCAGCCCTAGCGGGAGCTGGGTCGGGGACGAGCAGTACTTC. The rearrangement joins TRBV3-1 (or the pseudogene TRBV3-2) to TRBJ2-7, with TRBD2 matching over 10 bases. This CDR3 comprises 16 residues. V lost 4 bases to trimming and J lost 5 bases; unmatched junction nucleotides: 11. Germline CDR1 LGHDT, CDR2 YNNKEL (reference sequence).